The 10 T cell receptor beta chains below come from one sample, sequenced in a study of T-cell memory formation after mild COVID-19. TCRdb reanalysed the 5' RACE reads using MiXCR and keeps one entry per CDR3 protein. Among around 250,000 distinct CDR3 sequences listed, around 10% were seen once. Sequencing used PBMCs or a T cell subset sorted from them (not recorded which). The receptors were gathered from a man aged 18 to 30 who had mild COVID-19 (a few samples of this study predate the infection). Cell type and time point are not known.

There are a few counts of this clonotype. This chain links TRBV12-3 or TRBV12-4 with TRBJ2-3; D uncertain. The CDR3 loop spans 17 amino acids. V lost 0 bases and J lost 1, with 14 bases in between. CDR3 sequence reads: CASSLALGNMGTDTQYF. The DNA of the CDR3 is TGTGCCAGCAGTTTAGCGCTAGGGAACATGGGCACAGATACGCAGTATTTT.

This clonotype was detected many times. The chain recombines TRBV7-8 with TRBJ1-2; D possibly corresponds to TRBD1 (5 bases). CDR3 length equals 17 residues. In germline, CDR1 is SGHVS, CDR2 FQNEAQ. The germline V and J ends were trimmed by 3 bases and 7 bases, with 24 bases remaining between them. CDR3 sequence (DNA): TGTGCCAGCAGCTTCGTCTCGGTACCGGGACCCAGGAGTGGCTACACCTTC. It yields the protein CASSFVSVPGPRSGYTF.

This clonotype has just a few counts. The CDR3 spells CASSWTAMNTEAFF. The CDR3 nucleotides read TGTGCCAGCAGTTGGACAGCTATGAACACTGAAGCTTTCTTT. This chain joins TRBV6-2 or TRBV6-3 and TRBJ1-1; a possible D gene is TRBD1 (6 bases). Germline lookup yields CDR1 MNHEY and CDR2 SVGEGT. The CDR3 spans 14 residues. The V and J ends lost 4 bases and 0 bases respectively, with 9 bases between them.

The chain recombines TRBV12-3 or TRBV12-4 with TRBJ2-2; 10 nucleotides align to TRBD2. The CDR3 covers 15 residues. Unmatched junction bases numbered 10, after V lost 8 bases and J lost 7 bases. This CDR3 is CASGWASGGFGELFF. The CDR3 DNA is TGTGCCAGCGGCTGGGCTAGCGGGGGATTCGGGGAGCTGTTTTTT.

V gene TRBV6-6 combines with J gene TRBJ2-3; D is unresolved. CDR1 MNHNY and CDR2 SVGAGI come from the germline V gene (reference sequence). Trimming stripped 0 bases from V and 6 bases from J, with 7 bases between. The CDR3 is 13 residues long. The CDR3 DNA is TGTGCCAGCAGTTACTCGCGGTGGGATACGCAGTATTTT. It encodes CASSYSRWDTQYF.

This clonotype was observed at least ten times. This rearrangement joins TRBV12-3 or TRBV12-4 to TRBJ2-5; 7 bases line up with TRBD1. This CDR3 is built from 14 residues. Unmatched junction bases numbered 6, after V lost 3 bases and J lost 5 bases. CDR3 amino acids: CASSFRGLIETQYF. In DNA, the CDR3 is TGTGCCAGCAGTTTTAGGGGGCTGATTGAGACCCAGTACTTC.

A few counts support this clonotype. The chain combines TRBV18 with TRBJ2-1; D gene ambiguous. The CDR3 consists of 13 residues. The germline gives CDR1 KGHSH, CDR2 LQKENI. The V gene lost 6 bases and the J gene lost 9 bases, with 15 bases spanning the gap. This CDR3 is CASSPSGELEQFF. The CDR3 coding sequence is TGTGCCAGCTCCCCCAGTGGCGAGCTTGAGCAGTTCTTC.

This clonotype showed up many times. This sequence joins TRBV10-3 and TRBJ1-6; D not resolved. Trimming left V 4 bases short and J 7 bases short, with 14 bases between. Germline V gene data show CDR1 as ENHRY and CDR2 as SYGVKD. This CDR3 spans 15 amino acids. CDR3 in amino acids: CAISAMTLVNSPLHF. DNA of the CDR3: TGTGCCATCAGTGCCATGACATTGGTGAATTCACCCCTCCACTTT.

This clonotype was found a few times. The chain is built from TRBV7-9 and TRBJ2-7; D is possibly TRBD2 (6 bases). Per germline, CDR1 SEHNR and CDR2 FQNEAQ (reference sequence). V lost 2 bases to trimming and J lost 6 bases, with 11 bases between them. The CDR3 contains 13 residues. The CDR3 region is CASSLTGGVEQYF. CDR3 nucleotide sequence: TGTGCCAGCAGCTTAACCGGGGGTGTCGAGCAGTACTTC.

This clonotype showed up just a few times. The chain links TRBV7-9 to TRBJ2-1; 8 bases line up with TRBD1. CDR1 and CDR2 (germline): SEHNR, FQNEAQ (reference sequence). Trimming at V came to 4 bases and at J to 8 bases, leaving 10 bases not matched to a gene. CDR3 size: 15 residues. As DNA, the CDR3 is TGTGCCAGCAGCTCGAGCAAGGACAGGGCCTATGAGCAGTTCTTC. This codes for CASSSSKDRAYEQFF.